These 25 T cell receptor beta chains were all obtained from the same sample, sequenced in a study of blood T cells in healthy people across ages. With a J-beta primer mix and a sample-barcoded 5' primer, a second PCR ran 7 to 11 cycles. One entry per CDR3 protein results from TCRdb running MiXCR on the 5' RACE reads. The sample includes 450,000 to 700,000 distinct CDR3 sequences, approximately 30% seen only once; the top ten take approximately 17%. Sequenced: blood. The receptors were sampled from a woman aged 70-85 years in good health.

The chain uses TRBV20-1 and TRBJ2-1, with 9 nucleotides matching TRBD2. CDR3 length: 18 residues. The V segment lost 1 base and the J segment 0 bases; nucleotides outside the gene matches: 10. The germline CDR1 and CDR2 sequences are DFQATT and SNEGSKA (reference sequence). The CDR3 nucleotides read TGCAGTGCTAGAGTGGTTCTAGCGGGGTCCTCCTCCTACAATGAGCAGTTCTTC. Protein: CSARVVLAGSSSYNEQFF.

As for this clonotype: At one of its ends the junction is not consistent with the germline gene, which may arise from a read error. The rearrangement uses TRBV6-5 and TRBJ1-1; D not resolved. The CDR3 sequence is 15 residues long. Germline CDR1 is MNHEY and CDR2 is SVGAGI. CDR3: CASTYSKRSVSPPFF. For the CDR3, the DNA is TGTGCCAGCACTTACTCAAAGAGGAGTGTCTCTCCTCCTTTCTTT.

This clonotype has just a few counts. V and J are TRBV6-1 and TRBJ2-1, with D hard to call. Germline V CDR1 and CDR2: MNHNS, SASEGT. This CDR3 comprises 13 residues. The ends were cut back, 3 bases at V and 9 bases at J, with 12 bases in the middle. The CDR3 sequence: CASSERRWGEQFF. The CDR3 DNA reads TGTGCCAGCAGTGAGAGGCGGTGGGGTGAGCAGTTCTTC.

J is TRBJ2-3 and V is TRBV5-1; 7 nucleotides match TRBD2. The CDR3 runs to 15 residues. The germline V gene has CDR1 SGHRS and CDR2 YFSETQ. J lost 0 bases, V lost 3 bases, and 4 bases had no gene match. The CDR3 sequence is CASSSPAGSTDTQYF. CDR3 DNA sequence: TGCGCCAGCAGCTCCCCAGCGGGGAGCACAGATACGCAGTATTTT.

The CDR3 is CSVESGGTYEQYF. The CDR3 bases are TGCAGCGTTGAAAGCGGGGGAACCTACGAGCAGTACTTC. This chain uses TRBV29-1 with TRBJ2-5; 8 bases agree with TRBD2. The J call is doubtful: the DNA matches TRBJ2-7 better. This CDR3 is 13 amino acids long. Germline CDR1 SQVTM, CDR2 ANQGSEA.

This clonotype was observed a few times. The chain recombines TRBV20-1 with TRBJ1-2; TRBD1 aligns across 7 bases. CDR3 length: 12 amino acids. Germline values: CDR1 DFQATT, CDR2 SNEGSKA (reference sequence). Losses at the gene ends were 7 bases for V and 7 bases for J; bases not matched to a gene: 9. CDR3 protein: CSVLPGGGGYTF. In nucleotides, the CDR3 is TGCAGTGTTCTACCAGGGGGTGGTGGCTACACCTTC.

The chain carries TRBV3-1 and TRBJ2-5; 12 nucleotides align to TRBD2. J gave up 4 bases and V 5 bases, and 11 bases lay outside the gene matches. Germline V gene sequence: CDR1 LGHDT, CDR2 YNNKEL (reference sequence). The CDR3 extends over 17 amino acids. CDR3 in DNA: TGTGCCAGCAGCTCCGGGCTAGCGGGGGGGCCTTTAGAGACCCAGTACTTC. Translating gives CASSSGLAGGPLETQYF.

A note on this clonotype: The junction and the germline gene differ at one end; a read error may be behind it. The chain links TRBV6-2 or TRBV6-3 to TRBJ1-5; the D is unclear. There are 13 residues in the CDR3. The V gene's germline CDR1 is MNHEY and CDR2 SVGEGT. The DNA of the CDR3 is TGTGCCAGCACCTACCCAGCGGCCAGTTCTTATTTTTTT. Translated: CASTYPAASSYFF.

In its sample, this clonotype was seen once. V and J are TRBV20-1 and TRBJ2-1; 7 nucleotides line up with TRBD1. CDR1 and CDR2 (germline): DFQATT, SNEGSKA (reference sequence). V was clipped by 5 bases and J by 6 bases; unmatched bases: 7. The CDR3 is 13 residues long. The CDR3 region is CSALGQRANEQFF. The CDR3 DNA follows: TGCAGTGCTTTGGGACAGAGGGCCAATGAGCAGTTCTTC.

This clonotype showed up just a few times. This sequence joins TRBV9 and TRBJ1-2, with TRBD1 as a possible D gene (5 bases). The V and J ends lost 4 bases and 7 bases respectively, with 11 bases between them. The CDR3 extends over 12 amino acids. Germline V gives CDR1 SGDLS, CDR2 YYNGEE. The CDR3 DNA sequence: TGTGCCAGCAGCTTCGGGACGGCTGGCTACACCTTC. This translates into CASSFGTAGYTF.

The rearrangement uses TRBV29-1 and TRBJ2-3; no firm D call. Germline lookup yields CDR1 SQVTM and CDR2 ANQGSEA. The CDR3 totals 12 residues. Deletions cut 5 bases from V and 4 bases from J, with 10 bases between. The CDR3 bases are TGCAGCGTTTCCCAGGCGGCAGATACGCAGTATTTT. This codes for CSVSQAADTQYF.

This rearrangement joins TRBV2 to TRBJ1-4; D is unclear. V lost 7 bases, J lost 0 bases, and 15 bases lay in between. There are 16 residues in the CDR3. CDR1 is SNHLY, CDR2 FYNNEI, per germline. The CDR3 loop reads CASMRVGSATNEKLFF. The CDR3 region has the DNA TGTGCCAGCATGCGGGTAGGGTCCGCAACTAATGAAAAACTGTTTTTT.

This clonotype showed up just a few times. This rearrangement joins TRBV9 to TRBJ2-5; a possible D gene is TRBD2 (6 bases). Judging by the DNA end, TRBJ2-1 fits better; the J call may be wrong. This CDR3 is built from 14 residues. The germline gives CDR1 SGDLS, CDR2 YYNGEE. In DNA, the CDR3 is TGTGCCAGCAGCGTAGAACCCCAGTGCGGGAAGCAGTTCTTC. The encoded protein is CASSVEPQCGKQFF.

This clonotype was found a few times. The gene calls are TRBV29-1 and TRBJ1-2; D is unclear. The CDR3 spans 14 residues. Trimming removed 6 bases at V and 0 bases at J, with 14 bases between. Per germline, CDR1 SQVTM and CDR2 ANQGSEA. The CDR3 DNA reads TGCAGCGTGGACCTAACTGCCCCTAACTATGGCTACACCTTC. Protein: CSVDLTAPNYGYTF.

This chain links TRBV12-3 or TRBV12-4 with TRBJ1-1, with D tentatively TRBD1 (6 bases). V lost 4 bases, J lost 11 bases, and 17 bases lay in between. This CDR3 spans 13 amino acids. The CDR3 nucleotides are TGTGCCAGCAGTTCCACAGGGTCCTCGTGGGCTTTCTTT. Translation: CASSSTGSSWAFF.

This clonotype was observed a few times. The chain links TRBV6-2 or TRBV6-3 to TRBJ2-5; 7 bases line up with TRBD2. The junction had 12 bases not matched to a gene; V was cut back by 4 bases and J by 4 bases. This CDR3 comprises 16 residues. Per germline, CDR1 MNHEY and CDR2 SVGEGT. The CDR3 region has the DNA TGTGCCAGCAGTTTCCCCGAAGTCGGGAGGCGAGAGACCCAGTACTTC. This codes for CASSFPEVGRRETQYF.

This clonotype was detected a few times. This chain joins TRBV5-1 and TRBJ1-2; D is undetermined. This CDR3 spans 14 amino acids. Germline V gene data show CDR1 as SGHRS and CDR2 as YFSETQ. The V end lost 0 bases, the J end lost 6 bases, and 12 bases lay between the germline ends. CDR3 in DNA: TGCGCCAGCAGCTTGGGTAGGGCGGAGGATGGCTACACCTTC. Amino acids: CASSLGRAEDGYTF.

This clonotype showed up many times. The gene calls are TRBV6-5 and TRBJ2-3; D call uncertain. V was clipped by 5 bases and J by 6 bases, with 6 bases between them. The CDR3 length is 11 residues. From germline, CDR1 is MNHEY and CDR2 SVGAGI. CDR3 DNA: TGTGCCAGCAGTAGAAGGGATACGCAGTATTTT. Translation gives CASSRRDTQYF.

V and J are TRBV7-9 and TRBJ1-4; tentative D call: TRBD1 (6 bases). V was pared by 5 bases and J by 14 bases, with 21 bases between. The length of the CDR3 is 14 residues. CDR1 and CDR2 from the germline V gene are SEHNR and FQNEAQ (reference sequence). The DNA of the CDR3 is TGTGCCAGCAGCCCCCCAGGACAGACGGGGATCCTGTTTTTT. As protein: CASSPPGQTGILFF.

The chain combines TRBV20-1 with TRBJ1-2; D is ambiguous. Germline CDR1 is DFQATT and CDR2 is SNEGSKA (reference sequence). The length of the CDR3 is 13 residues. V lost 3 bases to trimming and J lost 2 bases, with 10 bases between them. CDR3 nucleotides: TGCAGTGCTAGCCAACAGCCAAACTATGGCTACACCTTC. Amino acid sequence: CSASQQPNYGYTF.

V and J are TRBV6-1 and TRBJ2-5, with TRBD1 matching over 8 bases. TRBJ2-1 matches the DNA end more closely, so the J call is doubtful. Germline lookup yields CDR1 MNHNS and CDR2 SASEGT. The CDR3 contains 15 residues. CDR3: CASSRQGTGYNEQFF. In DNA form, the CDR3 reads TGTGCCAGCAGCCGACAGGGGACGGGCTACAATGAGCAGTTCTTC.

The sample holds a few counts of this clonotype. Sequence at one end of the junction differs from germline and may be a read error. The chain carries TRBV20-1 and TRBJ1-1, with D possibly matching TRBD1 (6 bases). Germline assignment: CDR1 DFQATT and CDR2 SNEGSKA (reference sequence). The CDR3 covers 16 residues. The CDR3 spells CSARGVVRGGNTEAFF. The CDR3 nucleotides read TGCAGTGCCAGAGGGGTGGTTCGAGGGGGGAACACTGAAGCTTTCTTT.

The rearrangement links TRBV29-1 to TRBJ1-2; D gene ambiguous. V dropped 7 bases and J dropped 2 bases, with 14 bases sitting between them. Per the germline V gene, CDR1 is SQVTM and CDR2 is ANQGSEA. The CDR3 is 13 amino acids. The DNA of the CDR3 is TGCAGCGCCCGGATCGGGGAAAACTATGGCTACACCTTC. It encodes CSARIGENYGYTF.

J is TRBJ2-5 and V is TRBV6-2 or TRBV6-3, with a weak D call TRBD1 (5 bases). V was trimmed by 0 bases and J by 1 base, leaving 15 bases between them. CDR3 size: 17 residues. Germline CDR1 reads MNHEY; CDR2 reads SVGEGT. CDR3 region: CASSYSILRQFQETQYF. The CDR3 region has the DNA TGTGCCAGCAGTTACTCGATATTGCGACAGTTCCAAGAGACCCAGTACTTC.

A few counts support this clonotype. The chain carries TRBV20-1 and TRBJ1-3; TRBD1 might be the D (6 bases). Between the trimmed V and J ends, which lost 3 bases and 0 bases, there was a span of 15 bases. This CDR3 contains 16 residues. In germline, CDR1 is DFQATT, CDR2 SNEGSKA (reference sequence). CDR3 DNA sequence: TGCAGTGCTAGCGGAAAGGGGGAAACCTCTGGAAACACCATATATTTT. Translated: CSASGKGETSGNTIYF.